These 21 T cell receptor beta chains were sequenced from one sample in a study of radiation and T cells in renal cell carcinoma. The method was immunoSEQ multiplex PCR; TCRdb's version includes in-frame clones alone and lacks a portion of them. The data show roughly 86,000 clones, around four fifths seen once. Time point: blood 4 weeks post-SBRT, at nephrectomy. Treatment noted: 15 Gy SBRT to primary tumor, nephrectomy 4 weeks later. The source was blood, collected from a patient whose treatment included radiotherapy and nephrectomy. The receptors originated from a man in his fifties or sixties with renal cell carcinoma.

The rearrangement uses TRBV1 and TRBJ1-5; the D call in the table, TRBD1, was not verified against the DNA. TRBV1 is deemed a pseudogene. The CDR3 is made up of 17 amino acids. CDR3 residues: CTSSQDLTGYSNQPQHF. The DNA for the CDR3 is TGCACCAGCAGCCAGGATTTGACAGGATATAGCAATCAGCCCCAGCATTTT.

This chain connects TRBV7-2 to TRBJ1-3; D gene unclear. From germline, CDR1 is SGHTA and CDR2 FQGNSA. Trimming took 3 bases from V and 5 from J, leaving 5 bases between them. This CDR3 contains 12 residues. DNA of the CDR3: TGTGCCAGCAGCTTGGGTAGAAACACCATATATTTT. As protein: CASSLGRNTIYF.

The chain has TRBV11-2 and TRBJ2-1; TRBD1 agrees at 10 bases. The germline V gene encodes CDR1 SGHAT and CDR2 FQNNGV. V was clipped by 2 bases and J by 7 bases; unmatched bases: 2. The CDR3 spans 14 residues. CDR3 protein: CASSLRQGANEQFF. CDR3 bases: TGTGCCAGCAGCTTAAGACAGGGGGCGAATGAGCAGTTCTTC.

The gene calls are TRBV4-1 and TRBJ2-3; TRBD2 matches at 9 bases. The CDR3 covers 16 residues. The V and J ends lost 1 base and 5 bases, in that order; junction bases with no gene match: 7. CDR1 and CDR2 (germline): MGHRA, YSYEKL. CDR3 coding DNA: TGCGCCAGCAGCCAAGGGGGTAGCGGGAGAAAAGATACGCAGTATTTT. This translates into CASSQGGSGRKDTQYF.

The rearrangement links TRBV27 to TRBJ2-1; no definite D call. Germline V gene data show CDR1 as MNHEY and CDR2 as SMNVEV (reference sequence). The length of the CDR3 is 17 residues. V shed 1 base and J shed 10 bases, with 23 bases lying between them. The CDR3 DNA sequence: TGTGCCAGCAGTTTATTAGTTTCCGCAGTTTACCCCAAGGAGCAGTTCTTC. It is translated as CASSLLVSAVYPKEQFF.

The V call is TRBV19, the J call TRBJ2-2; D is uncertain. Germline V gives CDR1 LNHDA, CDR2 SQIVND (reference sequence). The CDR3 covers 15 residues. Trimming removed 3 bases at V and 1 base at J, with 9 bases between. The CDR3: CASSIVEENTGELFF. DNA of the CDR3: TGTGCCAGTAGTATTGTCGAAGAGAACACCGGGGAGCTGTTTTTT.

The CDR3 here is CASSFLSGGRTDTQYF. The CDR3, as DNA: TGTGCCAGCAGCTTTCTTAGCGGGGGTCGCACAGATACGCAGTATTTT. The chain combines TRBV7-2 with TRBJ2-3; 9 bases fit TRBD2. V lost 3 bases, J lost 1 base, and 5 bases stayed unmatched. Germline V gene sequence: CDR1 SGHTA, CDR2 FQGNSA. The CDR3 is 16 amino acids. The whole variable domain, remainder taken from reference TRBV7-2 and TRBJ2-3, is GAGVSQSPSNKVTEKGKDVELRCDPISGHTALYWYRQSLGQGLEFLIYFQGNSAPDKSGLPSDRFSAERTGGSVSTLTIQRTQQEDSAVYLCASSFLSGGRTDTQYFGPGTRLTVL.

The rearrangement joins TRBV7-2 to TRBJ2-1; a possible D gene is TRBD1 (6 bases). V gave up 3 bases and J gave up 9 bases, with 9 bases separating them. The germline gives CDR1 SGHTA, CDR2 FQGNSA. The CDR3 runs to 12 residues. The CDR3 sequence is CASSFDRREQFF. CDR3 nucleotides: TGTGCCAGCAGCTTTGACAGGCGTGAGCAGTTCTTC. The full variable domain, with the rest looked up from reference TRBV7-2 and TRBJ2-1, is GAGVSQSPSNKVTEKGKDVELRCDPISGHTALYWYRQSLGQGLEFLIYFQGNSAPDKSGLPSDRFSAERTGGSVSTLTIQRTQQEDSAVYLCASSFDRREQFFGPGTRLTVL.

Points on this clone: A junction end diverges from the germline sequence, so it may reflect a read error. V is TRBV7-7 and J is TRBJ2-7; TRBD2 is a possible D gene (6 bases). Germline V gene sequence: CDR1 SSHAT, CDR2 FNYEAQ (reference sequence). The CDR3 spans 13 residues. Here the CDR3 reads CASSFRTNYEQYF. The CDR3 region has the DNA TGTGCTAGCAGCTTCCGGACTAACTACGAGCAGTACTTC.

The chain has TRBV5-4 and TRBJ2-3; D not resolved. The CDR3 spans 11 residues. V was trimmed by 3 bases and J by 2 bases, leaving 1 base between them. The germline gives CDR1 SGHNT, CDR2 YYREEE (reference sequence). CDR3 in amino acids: CASSSTDTQYF. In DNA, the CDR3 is TGTGCCAGCAGCTCCACAGATACGCAGTATTTT.

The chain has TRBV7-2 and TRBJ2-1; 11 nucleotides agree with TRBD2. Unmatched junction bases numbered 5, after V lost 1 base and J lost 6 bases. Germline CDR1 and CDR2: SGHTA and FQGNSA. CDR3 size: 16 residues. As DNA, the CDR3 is TGTGCCAGCAGCTTAGTCTCTAGCGGGGGGCTCAATGAGCAGTTCTTC. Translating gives CASSLVSSGGLNEQFF.

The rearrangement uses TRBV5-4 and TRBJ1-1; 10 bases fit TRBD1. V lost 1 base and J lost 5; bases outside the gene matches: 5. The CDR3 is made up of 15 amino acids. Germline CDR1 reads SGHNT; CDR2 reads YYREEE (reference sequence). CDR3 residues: CASSLKGTGVTEAFF. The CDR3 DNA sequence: TGTGCCAGCAGCTTGAAAGGGACAGGGGTGACTGAAGCTTTCTTT.

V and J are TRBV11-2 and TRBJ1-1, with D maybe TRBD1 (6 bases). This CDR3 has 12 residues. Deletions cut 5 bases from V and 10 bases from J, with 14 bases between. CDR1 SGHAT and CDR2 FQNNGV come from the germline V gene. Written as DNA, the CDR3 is TGTGCCAGCAGCGCGCAGGGGCTGTTAGCTTTCTTT. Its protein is CASSAQGLLAFF.

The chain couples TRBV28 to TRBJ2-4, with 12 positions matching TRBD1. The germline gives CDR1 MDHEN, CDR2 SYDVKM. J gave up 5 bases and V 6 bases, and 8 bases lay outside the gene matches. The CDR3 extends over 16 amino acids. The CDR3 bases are TGTGCCAGCAGCACCCCGGGACAGGGGGCCCAAAACATTCAGTACTTC. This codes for CASSTPGQGAQNIQYF.

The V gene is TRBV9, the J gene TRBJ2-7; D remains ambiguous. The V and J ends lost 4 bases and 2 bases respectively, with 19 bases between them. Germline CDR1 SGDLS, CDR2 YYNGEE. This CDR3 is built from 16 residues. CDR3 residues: CASSYNPLVQTYEQYF. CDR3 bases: TGTGCCAGCAGCTACAATCCTTTAGTCCAGACCTACGAGCAGTACTTC.

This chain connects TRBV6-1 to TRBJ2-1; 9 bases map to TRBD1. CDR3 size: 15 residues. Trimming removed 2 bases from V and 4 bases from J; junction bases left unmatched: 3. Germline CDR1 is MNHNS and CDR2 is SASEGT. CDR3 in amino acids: CASSEPGQGYNEQFF. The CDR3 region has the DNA TGTGCCAGCAGTGAACCGGGACAGGGATACAATGAGCAGTTCTTC.

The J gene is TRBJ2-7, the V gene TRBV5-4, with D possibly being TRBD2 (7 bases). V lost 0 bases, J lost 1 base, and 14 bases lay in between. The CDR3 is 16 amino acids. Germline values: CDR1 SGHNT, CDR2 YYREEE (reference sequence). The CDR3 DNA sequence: TGTGCCAGCAGCTTGGACCCGGGGGGCAGTTCCTACGAGCAGTACTTC. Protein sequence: CASSLDPGGSSYEQYF.

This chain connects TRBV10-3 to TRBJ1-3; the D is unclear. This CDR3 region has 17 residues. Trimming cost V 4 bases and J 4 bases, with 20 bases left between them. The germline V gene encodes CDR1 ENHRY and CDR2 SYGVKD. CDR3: CAISVFRQALGGNTIYF. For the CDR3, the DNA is TGTGCCATCAGTGTATTCAGGCAGGCCTTAGGCGGAAACACCATATATTTT.

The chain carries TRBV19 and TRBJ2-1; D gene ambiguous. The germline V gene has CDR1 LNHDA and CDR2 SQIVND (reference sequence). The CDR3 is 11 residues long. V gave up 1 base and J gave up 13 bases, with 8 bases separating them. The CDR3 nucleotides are TGTGCCAGTAGTATAGGGAATATACAGTTCTTC. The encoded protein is CASSIGNIQFF.

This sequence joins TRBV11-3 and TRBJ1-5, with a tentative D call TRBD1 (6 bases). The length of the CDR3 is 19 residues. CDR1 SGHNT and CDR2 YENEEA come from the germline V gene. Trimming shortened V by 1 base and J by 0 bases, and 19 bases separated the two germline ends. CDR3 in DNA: TGTGCCAGCAGCTTAGTATGTTCAGGGGCCAAGGATAGCAATCAGCCCCAGCATTTT. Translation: CASSLVCSGAKDSNQPQHF.

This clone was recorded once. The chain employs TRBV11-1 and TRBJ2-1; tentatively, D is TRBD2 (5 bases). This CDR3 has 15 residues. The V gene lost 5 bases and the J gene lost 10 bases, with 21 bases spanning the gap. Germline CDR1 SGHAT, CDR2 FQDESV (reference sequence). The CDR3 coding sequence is TGTGCCAGCAGCCAATCTCTGGGAGTGGGGAGAGAGCAGTTCTTC. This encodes CASSQSLGVGREQFF.